This TCR beta chain was obtained from a study of T cell repertoires in aging, cancer and after chemotherapy. About the research overall: Roughly 8.8 million TCR reads made up the full dataset. Findings and caveats of the study: Median generation probability rose over the chemotherapy interval in each cancer cohort, suggesting rebound thymic output. Thymic emigration or peripheral T cell expansion may be impaired by lymphoid organ infiltration in hematological cancer.

Multiplex touch-down PCR with TRB-A/B primers amplified rearranged V-D-J TRB sequences. From the multiplex PCR reads, TCRdb called clonotypes with MiXCR, one entry per CDR3 protein. In the table there are a few thousand distinct CDR3 sequences, 45% to 65% of which are singletons. V was clipped by 4 bases and J by 5 bases; unmatched bases: 3. In germline, CDR1 is MNHEY, CDR2 SMNVEV (reference sequence). The CDR3 spans 13 residues. Peripheral blood genomic DNA, not sorted cells or RNA, was the template. The table lists this clonotype with a few counts. Its cognate antigen is unknown. The sample consisted of blood. The chain employs TRBV27 and TRBJ1-2; 8 bases are shared with TRBD1. This clonotype originated in a human donor with a blood cancer. The CDR3 loop is CASSYTGGYGYTF. CDR3 coding DNA: TGTGCCAGCAGTTACACAGGGGGATATGGCTACACCTTC.